The rows below give T cell receptor beta chains drawn from one sample of a study of OX40 agonist ivuxolimab in advanced cancers. The repertoire was sequenced with immunoSEQ multiplex PCR; TCRdb's copy has only in-frame clones and lacks some. The table includes over 30,000 clones, about four fifths detected once. Material: CD4+ or CD8+ T cells sorted from blood, obtained in a trial of the OX40 agonist ivuxolimab. The origin of the receptors is an adult with an advanced solid tumor such as melanoma, head and neck, liver or kidney cancer. Each CDR3 is given with its conserved first and last residue. The D gene is left open where the match is weak. Size tells how often a clone was seen (once, few, many) or the class of an expanded clone, and some rows leave it out.

CDR3: CASSLVSNDEQFF; DNA: TGTGCCAGCAGTCTAGTATCGAACGATGAGCAGTTCTTC; D: NA; J: TRBJ2-1; size: NA; V: TRBV7-3
CDR3: CASSLVESASTDTQYF; DNA: TGTGCCAGCAGCTTAGTAGAGTCAGCTAGCACAGATACGCAGTATTTT; D: NA; J: TRBJ2-3; size: NA; V: TRBV7-2
CDR3: CASSFGGGGETQYF; DNA: TGTGCCAGCAGCTTCGGCGGGGGGGGAGAGACCCAGTACTTC; D: TRBD2; J: TRBJ2-5; size: NA; V: TRBV7-8
CDR3: CASSQGRDRVNYGYTF; DNA: TGCGCCAGCAGCCAGGGGCGGGACAGGGTAAACTATGGCTACACCTTC; D: TRBD1; J: TRBJ1-2; size: NA; V: TRBV4-1
CDR3: CASSLRLAGASYEQYF; DNA: TGTGCCAGCAGCCTCCGTCTAGCGGGAGCCTCCTACGAGCAGTACTTC; D: TRBD2; J: TRBJ2-7; size: medium-sized; V: TRBV5-6
CDR3: CASSQDPYGYTF; DNA: TGCGCCAGCAGCCAAGATCCCTATGGCTACACCTTC; D: NA; J: TRBJ1-2; size: few; V: TRBV4-3
CDR3: CASRPTGADTQYF; DNA: TGTGCCAGCAGACCTACAGGGGCAGATACGCAGTATTTT; D: TRBD1; J: TRBJ2-3; size: few; V: TRBV14
CDR3: CACHWRGVQETQYF; DNA: TGTGCCTGTCATTGGAGGGGGGTTCAAGAGACCCAGTACTTC; D: NA; J: TRBJ2-5; size: NA; V: TRBV30
CDR3: CSVGVVGRPGELFF; DNA: TGCAGCGTTGGTGTCGTCGGTCGGCCCGGGGAGCTGTTTTTT; D: NA; J: TRBJ2-2; size: NA; V: TRBV29-1
CDR3: CASSYPDGTGDGTQYF; DNA: TGTGCCAGCAGTTACCCGGACGGGACAGGGGACGGTACGCAGTATTTT; D: TRBD1; J: TRBJ2-3; size: NA; V: TRBV6-5
CDR3: CASSPGTGVGQPQHF; DNA: TGTGCCAGCAGCCCTGGGACAGGGGTTGGGCAGCCCCAGCATTTT; D: TRBD1; J: TRBJ1-5; size: NA; V: TRBV11-2
CDR3: CASRRRNGGLKFF; DNA: TGTGCCAGCAGACGGAGGAACGGGGGGCTTAAGTTCTTC; D: NA; J: TRBJ2-1; size: many; V: TRBV7-9
CDR3: CASSVDASGAADTQYF; DNA: TGTGCCAGCAGCGTGGACGCTAGCGGGGCGGCAGATACGCAGTATTTT; D: TRBD2; J: TRBJ2-3; size: NA; V: TRBV9
CDR3: CASSNSGGFVNEQFF; DNA: TGCGCCAGCAGTAATAGCGGGGGGTTTGTCAATGAGCAGTTCTTC; D: TRBD2; J: TRBJ2-1; size: NA; V: TRBV5-1
CDR3: CASSYPVAGTTYEQYF; DNA: TGTGCCAGCAGTTACCCCGTGGCGGGGACCACCTACGAGCAGTACTTC; D: NA; J: TRBJ2-7; size: NA; V: TRBV6-6
CDR3: CASSSAQGARFYEQYF; DNA: TGTGCCAGCAGCTCGGCACAGGGGGCGAGGTTTTACGAGCAGTACTTC; D: TRBD1; J: TRBJ2-7; size: NA; V: TRBV5-6
CDR3: CASSLGTGAYEQYF; DNA: TGTGCCAGCAGCCTGGGGACAGGGGCCTACGAGCAGTACTTC; D: TRBD1; J: TRBJ2-7; size: NA; V: TRBV5-6
CDR3: CASAAGRNTDTQYF; DNA: TGTGCCAGTGCCGCGGGGAGAAACACAGATACGCAGTATTTT; D: NA; J: TRBJ2-3; size: NA; V: TRBV6-4
CDR3: CAWSGGLSIYEQYF; DNA: TGTGCCTGGAGCGGGGGCCTTAGCATCTACGAGCAGTACTTC; D: NA; J: TRBJ2-7; size: NA; V: TRBV30
CDR3: CASSDDPGQGNQPQHF; DNA: TGTGCCAGCAGCGACGACCCGGGACAGGGGAATCAGCCCCAGCATTTT; D: TRBD1; J: TRBJ1-5; size: NA; V: TRBV9
CDR3: CASSFTGGSEQYF; DNA: TGTGCCAGCAGTTTTACAGGGGGGAGCGAGCAGTACTTC; D: TRBD1; J: TRBJ2-7; size: NA; V: TRBV7-6
CDR3: CASSPGPGTDTQYF; DNA: TGTGCCAGTAGCCCAGGGCCAGGCACAGATACGCAGTATTTT; D: NA; J: TRBJ2-3; size: NA; V: TRBV19
CDR3: CASTLGGRANYEQYF; DNA: TGTGCCAGCACCCTCGGCGGGAGGGCAAACTACGAGCAGTACTTC; D: TRBD2; J: TRBJ2-7; size: NA; V: TRBV28
CDR3: CASSTTDSPYYEQYF; DNA: TGTGCCAGCAGCACGACAGATTCACCTTATTACGAGCAGTACTTC; D: NA; J: TRBJ2-7; size: once; V: TRBV7-3
CDR3: CASSLEGDPYGYTF; DNA: TGTGCCAGCAGTTTGGAGGGGGATCCCTATGGCTACACCTTC; D: NA; J: TRBJ1-2; size: once; V: TRBV28